This entry features one T cell receptor beta chain sequence. Its specificity is not known. Germline V gives CDR1 MDHEN, CDR2 SYDVKM. The CDR3 covers 14 residues. Trimming took off 5 bases at V and 0 bases at J, with 8 bases between the two ends. MiXCR, run by TCRdb on the 5' RACE reads, gives a single entry per CDR3 protein. The table has around 300,000 distinct CDR3 sequences, roughly 11% seen once. This specimen comes from a study of CD8 T cells in ankylosing spondylitis. Points from the study as a whole: From matched ankylosing spondylitis synovial fluid, disease-linked clones were reportedly recovered at significantly enriched levels. Certain motif variants had earlier been reported in reactive arthritis synovial fluid and blood. Clones linked to disease, bearing a CD8+ phenotype, were relatively rare in peripheral blood. It appeared that ankylosing spondylitis blood was characterized by a TCR beta motif of roughly 8 highly homologous variants.

V gene TRBV28 combines with J gene TRBJ1-3, with D perhaps matching TRBD1 (5 bases). This clonotype originated in a female donor with ankylosing spondylitis or in good health (not recorded which). Input material: blood, either unsorted or a sorted T cell fraction (not recorded which). In nucleotides, the CDR3 is TGTGCCAGCAGTAGGGGTCTCTCTGGAAACACCATATATTTT. This codes for CASSRGLSGNTIYF.